Each of the 26 T cell receptor beta chains below was sequenced from the same sample in a study of T cell clones after liver transplantation. Libraries were prepared by immunoSEQ multiplex PCR; TCRdb keeps only in-frame clonotypes and omits some of them. Of fewer than 85,000 clones in the sample, under 90% were seen once. The sequences come from CD4+ T cells from blood, collected 12 months after liver transplant. These receptors originate from a human patient who received a liver transplant. Some T cells could come from the graft donor.

The CDR3 nucleotides are TGTGCCAGCAGTTGGGACCTCGGCCAGCCCCAGCATTTT. This gives the protein CASSWDLGQPQHF. The chain employs TRBV6-1 and TRBJ1-5; TRBD1 might be the D (5 bases). Trimming shortened V by 5 bases and J by 7 bases, and 12 bases separated the two germline ends. This CDR3 is built from 13 residues. CDR1 is MNHNS, CDR2 SASEGT, per germline.

A few counts support this clone. V gene TRBV28 combines with J gene TRBJ2-1; 7 bases align to TRBD1. The CDR3 covers 15 residues. Germline CDR1 is MDHEN and CDR2 is SYDVKM. V shed 5 bases, J shed 2 bases, and the junction held 6 bases outside the gene matches. The CDR3 here is CASSPRDRPYNEQFF. CDR3 DNA sequence: TGTGCCAGCAGTCCCCGGGACAGACCCTACAATGAGCAGTTCTTC.

This chain joins TRBV5-1 and TRBJ1-2; D might be TRBD1 (5 bases). Trimming cost V 4 bases and J 2 bases, with 12 bases left between them. In germline, CDR1 is SGHRS, CDR2 YFSETQ. The CDR3 has 14 amino acids. CDR3 residues: CASSGQGTNYGYTF. The CDR3 coding sequence is TGCGCCAGCAGCGGCCAGGGTACAAACTATGGCTACACCTTC.

As DNA, the CDR3 is TGTGCCAGCAGCCTGGAGGCGGTCAATGAGCAGTTCTTC. It codes for CASSLEAVNEQFF. This chain joins TRBV2 and TRBJ2-1; perhaps TRBD2 as D (5 bases). CDR3 size: 13 residues. From germline, CDR1 is SNHLY and CDR2 FYNNEI. The V end was cut by 6 bases, the J end by 6 bases, with 12 bases between. The full variable domain, completed using reference TRBV2 and TRBJ2-1, is EPEVTQTPSHQVTQMGQEVILRCVPISNHLYFYWYRQILGQKVEFLVSFYNNEISEKSEIFDDQFSVERPDGSNFTLKIRSTKLEDSAMYFCASSLEAVNEQFFGPGTRLTVL.

In this sample, this clone turned up once. The chain has TRBV15 and TRBJ2-3; no clear D gene. Deletions cut 0 bases from V and 1 base from J, with 8 bases between. CDR3 length: 15 residues. The germline V gene encodes CDR1 LNHNV and CDR2 YYDKDF (reference sequence). The CDR3 DNA is TGTGCCACCAGCAGAGATGGAGTTGGCACAGATACGCAGTATTTT. Its protein is CATSRDGVGTDTQYF.

The J gene is TRBJ2-1, the V gene TRBV18; 11 bases are shared with TRBD2. There are 14 residues in the CDR3. Germline CDR1 reads KGHSH; CDR2 reads LQKENI. The V gene end was trimmed by 3 bases and the J gene end by 9 bases; junction bases not matched to a gene: 4. CDR3 nucleotide sequence: TGTGCCAGCTCACCGGGACTAGCGGCGACTGAGCAGTTCTTC. It yields the protein CASSPGLAATEQFF.

The J gene is TRBJ2-2, the V gene TRBV29-1; D not certain. The germline gives CDR1 SQVTM, CDR2 ANQGSEA. This CDR3 has 12 residues. Trimming took 2 bases from V and 2 from J, leaving 3 bases between them. Written as DNA, the CDR3 is TGCAGCGTTGAATATAACACCGGGGAGCTGTTTTTT. Translating gives CSVEYNTGELFF.

J is TRBJ1-5 and V is TRBV6-1; the D is unclear. Between the trimmed V and J ends, which lost 6 bases and 3 bases, there was a span of 12 bases. The V gene's germline CDR1 is MNHNS and CDR2 SASEGT. This CDR3 comprises 14 residues. CDR3 DNA sequence: TGTGCCAGCAGGAAGGCGGGGTCCAATCAGCCCCAGCATTTT. This gives the protein CASRKAGSNQPQHF.

This clone was picked up many times. J is TRBJ1-2 and V is TRBV12-5, with a weak D call TRBD1 (5 bases). This CDR3 spans 14 amino acids. CDR1 and CDR2 (germline): LGHNT, FRNRAP. Deletions cut 5 bases from V and 4 bases from J, with 14 bases between. CDR3 protein: CASGQGRQSYGYTF. CDR3 bases: TGTGCTAGTGGTCAAGGGCGACAGTCCTATGGCTACACCTTC.

The chain carries TRBV6-6 and TRBJ2-3; D ambiguous. There are 14 residues in the CDR3. Trimming left V 4 bases short and J 4 bases short, with 12 bases between. Looked up from germline, CDR1 is MNHNY and CDR2 is SVGAGI (reference sequence). The DNA for the CDR3 is TGTGCCAGCAGTTCCCTAGGTTTCGCAGATACGCAGTATTTT. Translation: CASSSLGFADTQYF.

This clone has a handful of counts. The V and J genes are TRBV27 and TRBJ1-5; D perhaps matches TRBD1 (6 bases). The CDR3 totals 12 residues. Per the germline V gene, CDR1 is MNHEY and CDR2 is SMNVEV (reference sequence). Trimming removed 6 bases at V and 4 bases at J, with 7 bases between. CDR3 protein: CASRTGNQPQHF. The CDR3 DNA sequence: TGTGCCAGCAGAACAGGGAATCAGCCCCAGCATTTT.

This chain links TRBV27 with TRBJ1-1; weak D call: TRBD1 (6 bases). The CDR3 loop spans 15 amino acids. The V gene's germline CDR1 is MNHEY and CDR2 SMNVEV (reference sequence). V gave up 5 bases and J gave up 5 bases, with 18 bases separating them. In nucleotides, the CDR3 is TGTGCCAGCAGTCTAAAACAGGGTATGAGGACTGAAGCTTTCTTT. Translation: CASSLKQGMRTEAFF.

This chain uses TRBV5-4 with TRBJ1-1; D perhaps matches TRBD1 (6 bases). The CDR3 has 14 residues. From germline, CDR1 is SGHNT and CDR2 YYREEE (reference sequence). V lost 4 bases, J lost 1 base, and 11 bases lay in between. The CDR3 region has the DNA TGTGCCAGCAGCCGTAAGACAGGGAACACTGAAGCTTTCTTT. Translation: CASSRKTGNTEAFF.

This clone was found once. V and J are TRBV18 and TRBJ2-5; possibly TRBD1 or TRBD2 for D (6 bases each). CDR1 is KGHSH, CDR2 LQKENI, per germline. The CDR3 has 14 residues. Trimming removed 2 bases at V and 5 bases at J, with 12 bases between. This CDR3 is CASSPRGARETQYF. For the CDR3, the DNA is TGTGCCAGCTCACCAAGGGGGGCGAGGGAGACCCAGTACTTC.

This clone was seen a few times. The chain employs TRBV28 and TRBJ2-7; unclear D gene. V lost 1 base to trimming and J lost 12 bases, with 10 bases between them. Germline CDR1 reads MDHEN; CDR2 reads SYDVKM. The CDR3 length is 11 residues. In DNA form, the CDR3 reads TGTGCCAGCAGTTTATTCGACGGATGGTACTTC. The encoded protein is CASSLFDGWYF.

The genes are TRBV5-6 and TRBJ2-2; the match to TRBD1 covers 7 bases. The length of the CDR3 is 14 residues. V shed 4 bases, J shed 4 bases, and the junction held 4 bases outside the gene matches. CDR1 is SGHDT and CDR2 is YYEEEE in the germline V gene. The CDR3 here is CASSQGTATGELFF. The CDR3, as DNA: TGTGCCAGCAGCCAAGGGACAGCCACCGGGGAGCTGTTTTTT.

The rearrangement uses TRBV7-2 and TRBJ1-1; no clear D. Trimming removed 5 bases at V and 0 bases at J, with 7 bases between. This CDR3 is 13 amino acids long. The V gene's germline CDR1 is SGHTA and CDR2 FQGNSA. The CDR3 reads CASSPFMNTEAFF. DNA of the CDR3: TGTGCCAGCAGCCCCTTTATGAACACTGAAGCTTTCTTT.

The table lists this clone with a count of one. The V and J genes are TRBV9 and TRBJ1-3; a possible D gene is TRBD1 (6 bases). The CDR3 totals 14 residues. The V and J ends lost 3 bases and 4 bases respectively, with 11 bases between them. Germline CDR1 is SGDLS and CDR2 is YYNGEE. This chain's CDR3 is CASSATGLGNTIYF. CDR3 coding DNA: TGTGCCAGCAGCGCCACAGGGTTAGGAAACACCATATATTTT.

This CDR3 is CASNWGPRSSEAFF. The CDR3 DNA follows: TGTGCCAGCAATTGGGGACCCCGGTCGTCTGAAGCTTTCTTT. J is TRBJ1-1 and V is TRBV2, with a weak D call TRBD1 (5 bases). This CDR3 spans 14 amino acids. Germline V gene sequence: CDR1 SNHLY, CDR2 FYNNEI. Trimming cost V 7 bases and J 6 bases, with 18 bases left between them.

The chain employs TRBV11-2 and TRBJ2-1; 9 bases align to TRBD2. CDR3 size: 18 residues. V was clipped by 5 bases and J by 4 bases; unmatched bases: 15. Germline V gene data show CDR1 as SGHAT and CDR2 as FQNNGV. CDR3 sequence (DNA): TGTGCCAGCAGCATTAGCCTTACGGCGGGAGGGAATTACAATGAGCAGTTCTTC. Residues: CASSISLTAGGNYNEQFF. The complete variable domain, with remaining parts taken from reference TRBV11-2 and TRBJ2-1, reads EAGVAQSPRYKIIEKRQSVAFWCNPISGHATLYWYQQILGQGPKLLIQFQNNGVVDDSQLPKDRFSAERLKGVDSTLKIQPAKLEDSAVYLCASSISLTAGGNYNEQFFGPGTRLTVL.

The chain joins TRBV28 to TRBJ2-2; D unclear. Germline CDR1 is MDHEN and CDR2 is SYDVKM. CDR3 size: 14 residues. Trimming took off 7 bases at V and 7 bases at J, with 16 bases between the two ends. Written as DNA, the CDR3 is TGTGCCAGCACCATAATGGCCGGCAGCGGGGAGCTGTTTTTT. Encoded protein: CASTIMAGSGELFF.

The chain combines TRBV7-2 with TRBJ1-1; possible D gene TRBD1, 6 bases. Between the trimmed V and J ends, which lost 3 bases and 4 bases, there was a span of 9 bases. CDR1 is SGHTA, CDR2 FQGNSA, per germline. The CDR3 spans 13 residues. CDR3 protein: CASSFRGGTEAFF. Written as DNA, the CDR3 is TGTGCCAGCAGCTTCAGGGGAGGCACTGAAGCTTTCTTT.

The chain has TRBV4-1 and TRBJ2-2; D remains ambiguous. With 4 bases removed from V and 5 bases from J, the gap between germline ends came to 17 bases. The CDR3 sequence is 16 residues long. Germline loops: CDR1 MGHRA, CDR2 YSYEKL. The CDR3 nucleotides are TGCGCCAGCAGCCGCCACACCCCTCAGAATACCGGGGAGCTGTTTTTT. This translates into CASSRHTPQNTGELFF.

This clone was detected only a few times. The chain employs TRBV6-1 and TRBJ2-7; the match to TRBD1 covers 8 bases. The CDR3 is 14 amino acids. The V and J ends lost 4 bases and 3 bases, in that order; junction bases with no gene match: 5. Per the germline V gene, CDR1 is MNHNS and CDR2 is SASEGT. Here the CDR3 DNA reads TGTGCCAGCAGTGGCCGGACAGGGAACTACGAGCAGTACTTC. Translation gives CASSGRTGNYEQYF.

With respect to this clone: The junction and the germline gene differ at one end; a read error may be behind it. The V gene is TRBV11-1, the J gene TRBJ1-1, with 7 positions matching TRBD1. There are 12 residues in the CDR3. Germline CDR1 and CDR2: SGHAT and FQDESV (reference sequence). The CDR3 loop reads CASSSTTVPGGF. The CDR3 DNA sequence: TGTGCCAGCAGCTCCACGACCGTACCAGGGGGCTTT.

The rearrangement joins TRBV5-4 to TRBJ1-1; TRBD1 matches at 8 bases. Per the germline V gene, CDR1 is SGHNT and CDR2 is YYREEE (reference sequence). The ends lost 3 bases at V and 6 bases at J; junction bases unmatched: 13. The CDR3 runs to 16 residues. The DNA for the CDR3 is TGTGCCAGCAGCTGGGGGGGACAGGTATCTAGGCCTGAAGCTTTCTTT. Protein product: CASSWGGQVSRPEAFF.